Below are 19 T cell receptor beta chains sequenced from a single sample in a study of shared clonotypes between healthy human individuals. The method was immunoSEQ multiplex PCR; TCRdb's version includes in-frame clones alone and lacks a portion of them. The repertoire has about 1 million clones, under 80% of them found once; the top ten carry approximately 1.5%. Sequenced: memory CD4+ T cells sorted from blood. Subset meaning: CD45RA-negative fraction. These receptors were taken from a man younger than 30 in good health.

On this clone itself: This sample includes further DNA sequences coding for the same CDR3. The rearrangement uses TRBV27 and TRBJ1-1, with 10 bases fitting TRBD1. V lost 4 bases to trimming and J lost 5 bases; unmatched junction nucleotides: 4. The CDR3 runs 14 residues. Looked up from germline, CDR1 is MNHEY and CDR2 is SMNVEV (reference sequence). Here the CDR3 DNA reads TGTGCCAGCAGTTCGGGACAGGGGAGTACTGAAGCTTTCTTT. The encoded protein is CASSSGQGSTEAFF.

This chain joins TRBV10-3 and TRBJ2-1; unclear D gene. There are 12 residues in the CDR3. CDR1 ENHRY and CDR2 SYGVKD come from the germline V gene. V gave up 0 bases and J gave up 9 bases, with 6 bases separating them. The CDR3 is CAISESFFEQFF. The CDR3 nucleotides read TGTGCCATCAGTGAGTCTTTCTTTGAGCAGTTCTTC.

This clone was seen ten or more times. The rearrangement joins TRBV10-2 to TRBJ2-3, with a weak D call TRBD1 (6 bases). CDR1 and CDR2 (germline): WSHSY, SAAADI. Trimming removed 7 bases at V and 2 bases at J, with 16 bases between. The CDR3 has 15 amino acids. This chain's CDR3 is CASTPGQTYTDTQYF. CDR3 in DNA: TGCGCCAGCACCCCGGGACAAACCTACACAGATACGCAGTATTTT.

J is TRBJ1-5 and V is TRBV7-9; D is unresolved. V lost 0 bases, J lost 6 bases, and 9 bases lay in between. CDR3 size: 14 residues. The germline V gene has CDR1 SEHNR and CDR2 FQNEAQ (reference sequence). CDR3 region: CASSLAAVGQPQHF. The CDR3 region has the DNA TGTGCCAGCAGCTTAGCGGCCGTGGGTCAGCCCCAGCATTTT.

The chain is built from TRBV30 and TRBJ2-3, with D perhaps TRBD2 (6 bases). V shed 2 bases and J shed 4 bases, with 13 bases lying between them. The CDR3 is made up of 14 amino acids. Germline CDR1 is GTSNPN and CDR2 is SVGIG (reference sequence). The CDR3 spells CAWSKVGGADTQYF. The CDR3 bases are TGTGCCTGGAGTAAAGTGGGAGGAGCAGATACGCAGTATTTT.

The rearrangement links TRBV2 to TRBJ2-3, with 13 positions matching TRBD2. CDR1 SNHLY and CDR2 FYNNEI come from the germline V gene. The CDR3 is 16 residues long. The V and J ends lost 5 bases and 4 bases, in that order; junction bases with no gene match: 6. The CDR3 spells CASSPGLAGRADTQYF. The DNA of the CDR3 is TGTGCCAGCAGTCCGGGACTAGCGGGGAGGGCAGATACGCAGTATTTT.

This clone was seen a few times. The chain recombines TRBV7-9 with TRBJ1-1; D may be TRBD1 (5 bases). Germline V gives CDR1 SEHNR, CDR2 FQNEAQ (reference sequence). CDR3 size: 13 residues. Trimming shortened V by 11 bases and J by 0 bases, and 13 bases separated the two germline ends. The CDR3: CALTGRVNTEAFF. The CDR3 nucleotides are TGTGCCCTCACGGGGCGGGTGAACACTGAAGCTTTCTTT.

The chain carries TRBV10-3 and TRBJ2-5; 8 bases agree with TRBD2. V gave up 2 bases and J gave up 6 bases; unmatched junction bases: 2. The CDR3 has 13 residues. Germline values: CDR1 ENHRY, CDR2 SYGVKD. Here the CDR3 reads CAISERGGQTQYF. CDR3 coding DNA: TGTGCCATCAGTGAGCGGGGGGGACAGACCCAGTACTTC.

This clone was recorded a few times. V gene TRBV21-1 combines with J gene TRBJ1-1; the table's TRBD1 call for D was not verified on the DNA. TRBV21-1 corresponds to a pseudogene. CDR3 length: 13 residues. CDR3 in amino acids: CASSKGGRTEAFF. CDR3 nucleotides: TGTGCCAGCAGCAAAGGGGGGCGAACTGAAGCTTTCTTT.

The V and J genes are TRBV4-1 and TRBJ2-5; TRBD1 might be the D (5 bases). The CDR3 length is 16 residues. Between the trimmed V and J ends, which lost 2 bases and 3 bases, there was a span of 16 bases. Germline V gene sequence: CDR1 MGHRA, CDR2 YSYEKL. CDR3 in amino acids: CASSQSAAKGEETQYF. The CDR3 coding sequence is TGCGCCAGCAGCCAATCCGCGGCGAAAGGGGAAGAGACCCAGTACTTC.

As regards this clone: This may be a read error: a much more frequent sequence differs by one nucleotide. At the DNA level, this CDR3 is encoded by other sequences in the same sample as well. The rearrangement links TRBV2 to TRBJ2-3; 9 bases match TRBD2. Germline V gene data show CDR1 as SNHLY and CDR2 as FYNNEI. The junction had 0 bases not matched to a gene; V was cut back by 4 bases and J by 4 bases. This CDR3 is 13 amino acids long. The CDR3 here is CASSASGADTQYF. The CDR3 DNA follows: TGTGCCAGCAGTGCTAGCGGGGCAGATACGCAGTATTTT.

The rearrangement joins TRBV5-4 to TRBJ2-5; D is possibly TRBD1 (6 bases). There are 14 residues in the CDR3. Deletions cut 4 bases from V and 1 base from J, with 11 bases between. Germline loops: CDR1 SGHNT, CDR2 YYREEE (reference sequence). The DNA for the CDR3 is TGTGCCAGCAGCCCCGGACAGCTCCAAGAGACCCAGTACTTC. Translated: CASSPGQLQETQYF. Filled out from reference TRBV5-4 and TRBJ2-5, the complete variable domain reads ETGVTQSPTHLIKTRGQQVTLRCSSQSGHNTVSWYQQALGQGPQFIFQYYREEENGRGNFPPRFSGLQFPNYSSELNVNALELDDSALYLCASSPGQLQETQYFGPGTRLLVL.

A remark on this clone: In the same sample, other DNA sequences code for this CDR3. The rearrangement links TRBV7-2 to TRBJ2-7, with 10 bases matching TRBD2. CDR3 size: 14 residues. V lost 5 bases, J lost 2 bases, and 3 bases stayed unmatched. The V gene's germline CDR1 is SGHTA and CDR2 FQGNSA. CDR3 region: CASSPGLAAYEQYF. The CDR3 DNA sequence: TGTGCCAGCAGCCCAGGACTAGCGGCCTACGAGCAGTACTTC.

The chain combines TRBV5-4 with TRBJ1-2; TRBD1 agrees at 7 bases. V lost 3 bases to trimming and J lost 7 bases; unmatched junction nucleotides: 12. Germline loops: CDR1 SGHNT, CDR2 YYREEE (reference sequence). This CDR3 is 15 amino acids long. DNA for the CDR3: TGTGCCAGCAGCTGGACGGGACAGCTAAGTAGTGGCTACACCTTC. Protein: CASSWTGQLSSGYTF.

The chain employs TRBV7-9 and TRBJ2-2, with D unclear. The CDR3 spans 15 residues. CDR1 is SEHNR, CDR2 FQNEAQ, per germline (reference sequence). V lost 4 bases, J lost 1 base, and 10 bases lay in between. The CDR3 DNA follows: TGTGCCAGCAGCTCGGCCCCATTGAACACCGGGGAGCTGTTTTTT. Translated, it gives CASSSAPLNTGELFF.

The chain carries TRBV6-1 and TRBJ1-2; 8 bases are shared with TRBD1. The J segment lost 2 bases and the V segment lost 7 bases, leaving 6 bases of the junction unmatched. Germline CDR1 is MNHNS and CDR2 is SASEGT. This CDR3 has 14 residues. The CDR3 sequence: CASTERQGNYGYTF. The CDR3 nucleotides read TGTGCCAGCACCGAGAGACAGGGGAACTATGGCTACACCTTC.

J is TRBJ2-5 and V is TRBV6-1; 11 bases fit TRBD1. The germline gives CDR1 MNHNS, CDR2 SASEGT. The CDR3 is made up of 15 amino acids. Unmatched junction bases numbered 3, after V lost 6 bases and J lost 0 bases. The CDR3 protein is CASRWTGGYQETQYF. The CDR3 DNA reads as TGTGCCAGCAGGTGGACAGGGGGCTACCAAGAGACCCAGTACTTC.

The rearrangement uses TRBV30 and TRBJ1-2; the D is unclear. This CDR3 spans 15 amino acids. Looked up from germline, CDR1 is GTSNPN and CDR2 is SVGIG (reference sequence). The V end was cut by 2 bases, the J end by 6 bases, with 19 bases between. CDR3 in DNA: TGTGCCTGGAGTAGGGCACCAATAGGGAATAATGGCTACACCTTC. Protein: CAWSRAPIGNNGYTF.

J is TRBJ1-2 and V is TRBV10-3, with D tentatively TRBD1 (5 bases). V was cut by 6 bases and J by 8 bases, with 16 bases left in between. From germline, CDR1 is ENHRY and CDR2 SYGVKD. The CDR3 consists of 13 residues. In DNA form, the CDR3 reads TGTGCCATCAGGGGTCGAGCAGGGCAAGGCTACACCTTC. Its translation: CAIRGRAGQGYTF.